This T cell receptor (beta chain) was captured in a study of regulatory T cells in long-lasting Graves disease. General study points: Having few samples may have compromised the accuracy.

Building of the TCR beta libraries involved iRepertoire HTBI primers and Arm-PCR of CDR3 regions. A single record per CDR3 protein comes from TCRdb applying MiXCR to the multiplex PCR reads. Of about 470,000 distinct CDR3 sequences listed, about 22% are singletons. Stated time point: persistent/refractory GD, antithyroid drugs over 5 years with positive TRAb. After RNA was extracted from PBMCs, the TCR library was made from it. Each patient gave around 9.7 milliliters of EDTA-anticoagulated peripheral blood. Comments on this clonotype: Its specificity is unknown.

This specimen consisted of peripheral blood mononuclear cells (PBMCs), obtained when the disease was refractory, from a patient treated with antithyroid drugs. This sequence was found in a female donor with Graves disease.

The CDR3 sequence is CSVADSYEQYF. DNA of the CDR3: TGCAGCGTTGCCGACAGCTACGAGCAGTACTTC. The chain uses TRBV29-1 and TRBJ2-7; possible D gene TRBD1, 5 bases. V was pared by 4 bases and J by 3 bases, with 7 bases between. Germline V gene lookup returns CDR1 SQVTM and CDR2 ANQGSEA. The CDR3 totals 11 residues.